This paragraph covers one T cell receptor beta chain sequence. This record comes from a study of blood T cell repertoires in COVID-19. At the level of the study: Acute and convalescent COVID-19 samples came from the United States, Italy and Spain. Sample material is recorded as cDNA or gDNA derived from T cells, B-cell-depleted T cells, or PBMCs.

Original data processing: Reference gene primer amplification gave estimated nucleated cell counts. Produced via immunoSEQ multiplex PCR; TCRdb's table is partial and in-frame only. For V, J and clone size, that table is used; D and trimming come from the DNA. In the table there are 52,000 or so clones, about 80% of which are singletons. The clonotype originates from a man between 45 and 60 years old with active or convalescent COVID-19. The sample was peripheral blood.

The CDR3 DNA reads TGCAGCGTGAGGAGGCTAGCGGGAGAAAATGAGCAGTTCTTC. Its protein product is CSVRRLAGENEQFF. The chain carries TRBV29-1 and TRBJ2-1; 10 bases map to TRBD2. With V trimmed by 6 bases and J by 7 bases, 9 bases remained unmatched. The CDR3 is 14 amino acids. CDR1 is SQVTM, CDR2 ANQGSEA, per germline.